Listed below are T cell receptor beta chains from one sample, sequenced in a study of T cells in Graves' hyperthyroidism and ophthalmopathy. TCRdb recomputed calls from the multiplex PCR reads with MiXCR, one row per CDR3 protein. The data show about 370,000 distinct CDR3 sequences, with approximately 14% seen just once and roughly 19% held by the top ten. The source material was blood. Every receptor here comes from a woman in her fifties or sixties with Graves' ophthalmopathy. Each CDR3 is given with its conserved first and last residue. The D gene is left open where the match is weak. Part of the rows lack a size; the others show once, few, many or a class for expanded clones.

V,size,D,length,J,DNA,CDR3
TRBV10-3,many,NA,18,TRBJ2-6,TGTGCCATCAGTGAGTATTTGAGCGGGTCCTCTGGGGCCAACGTCCTGACTTTC,CAISEYLSGSSGANVLTF
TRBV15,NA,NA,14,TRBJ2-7,TGTGCCAAATGGGGCCCTGGGGGCTCCTACGAGCAGTACTTC,CAKWGPGGSYEQYF
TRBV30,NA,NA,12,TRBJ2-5,TGTGCCTGGAGTGTAAGGCCCGAGACCCAGTACTTC,CAWSVRPETQYF
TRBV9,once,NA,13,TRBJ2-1,TGTGCCAGCAGCACCTTCCCCGGCAATGAGCAGTTCTTC,CASSTFPGNEQFF
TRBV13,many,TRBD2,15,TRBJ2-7,TGTGCCAGCAGCCCAAGCGGGAGGACGATCTACGAGCAGTACTTC,CASSPSGRTIYEQYF
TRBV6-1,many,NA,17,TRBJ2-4,TGTGCCAGCAGTTCTACTCGCAGGCCCCTGAGCAAAAACATTCAGTACTTC,CASSSTRRPLSKNIQYF
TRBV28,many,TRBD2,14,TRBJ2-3,TGTGCCAGCAGTTTGGGCGGGAGTCGCGATACGCAGTATTTT,CASSLGGSRDTQYF
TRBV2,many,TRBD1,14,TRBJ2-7,TGTGCCAGCAGTGAAGCAGGACAGGGCTACGAGCAGTACTTC,CASSEAGQGYEQYF
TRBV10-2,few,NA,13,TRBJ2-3,TGCGCCAGCAGTGAGGTTTTGGGCGGCAAGCAGTATTTT,CASSEVLGGKQYF
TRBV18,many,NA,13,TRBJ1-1,TGTGCCAGCTCGCCTTCTGAGAACACTGAAGCTTTCTTT,CASSPSENTEAFF
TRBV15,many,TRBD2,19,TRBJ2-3,TGTGCCACCAGCCGCGAAATTTCCGGGCTAGCGGGAGCAGGAGATACGCAGTATTTT,CATSREISGLAGAGDTQYF
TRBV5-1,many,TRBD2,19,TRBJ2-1,TGCGCCAGCAGCTCCCTGGGGACTAGCGGGGCCAACTCCTACAATGAGCAGTTCTTC,CASSSLGTSGANSYNEQFF
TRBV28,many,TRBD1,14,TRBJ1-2,TGTGCCAGCAGTTCCTCGGGACAGCGATATGGCTACACCTTC,CASSSSGQRYGYTF
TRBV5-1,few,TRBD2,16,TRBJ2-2,TGCGCCAGCACCTGGGGCGGGAGTTCGAACACCGGGGAGCTGTTTTTT,CASTWGGSSNTGELFF
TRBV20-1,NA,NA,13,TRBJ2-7,TGCAGTGCTAGCCAGTACTTCAACCAGCAGCAGTACTTC,CSASQYFNQQQYF
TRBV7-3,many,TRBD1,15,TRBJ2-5,TGTGCCAGCAGCTCGACAGGGGGGGTCCAAGAGACCCAGTACTTC,CASSSTGGVQETQYF
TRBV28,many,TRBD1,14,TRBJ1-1,TGTGCCAGCAGTTTACGACAGGGCGAAACTGAAGCTTTCTTT,CASSLRQGETEAFF